This TCR beta chain was identified during a study of cytomegalovirus exposure and HLA in healthy donors (dated by TCRdb to about 2017). Regarding the complete study: An earlier analysis of some 550 of the donors reported 250 to 300 Gb of sequence data and around 120 million unique TCR beta sequences from roughly 200 million T cells. Around 300 gigabases of sequencing data and tens of millions of unique TCR sequences were included in an early release covering several hundred HLA-typed donors. Among the roughly 400 genotyped donors, approximately 77% belonged to the genetic ancestry cluster associated with self-reported Caucasian donors. The study was designed to test whether signatures of past pathogen exposure could be identified by cataloging public T cell receptors. The study profiled the T cell repertoires of more than 500 subjects by immunosequencing and related them to cytomegalovirus serostatus. Besides the first cohort of approximately 710 subjects, a separate validation cohort made up of 120 different subjects was used. The study combined high-throughput TCR immunosequencing, statistical association of individual TCRs with disease status, and machine learning to predict cytomegalovirus infection status. A later analysis re-examined previously published TCR beta repertoires from more than 600 donors and added high-resolution HLA genotyping to investigate patterns of TCR occurrence. Rather than using new phenotypic data, the later analysis identified candidate immune exposures from TCR beta sequences and from how often those sequences occurred across donors. An earlier analysis of 587 of the donors used high-throughput TCR beta sequencing to judge whether each TCR beta V gene segment behaved as functional or pseudogenic. Donor age, sex, ethnicity and CMV serostatus were compiled together with the repertoire data. A later genetic analysis took genome-wide SNP genotypes for about 65% of the 666 donors and used that subset as a discovery cohort. Every discovery cohort repertoire had been produced on one sequencing platform. Class I and class II HLA loci were covered by the typing at four-digit resolution. Typing coverage varied by locus: roughly 629-640 donors for A, B, C, DRB1 and DQB1; approximately 500 for DQA1; over 600 for DPA1; around 450 for DPB1. Because of strong linkage in the cohort, five DR-DQ haplotypes were treated as single units for association and clustering. Across under 500 genotyped donors of the cohort, an average of approximately 240,000 unique TCR beta nucleotide sequences per donor were sequenced, and approximately 17% of those sequences were non-productive.

The cohort was made up of 650 to 700 healthy bone marrow donors. All cohort members were sampled while nominally healthy, although unrecorded immune exposures were likely present. The donor was CMV seropositive and belonged to the group of more than 250 seropositive cohort members. A peripheral blood sample was collected from each donor, and TCR beta sequencing was performed on peripheral blood mononuclear cells. The Qiagen DNeasy Blood Extraction Kit was used to extract genomic DNA from the blood cell samples. The paper as a whole reports these results and caveats: Some IMGT-functional V segments, including TRBV6-2 and TRBV6-3, could not be distinguished by the 87-base-pair reads and were therefore excluded. The earlier analysis of approximately 540 of the donors excluded roughly 17 rarely observed V segments, including chromosome 9 orphons, because counts were too low. In an earlier analysis of about 600 of the donors, most TCR beta V segments appeared in productive rearrangements about 87% or about 30% of the time, broadly matching IMGT annotations. Several of the top co-occurrence clusters appeared to be linked to parvovirus B19, influenza, CMV and Epstein-Barr virus, according to a later analysis. A cluster of highly shared sequence variants was judged likely to represent a technical artifact of the sequencing pipeline. In a later analysis, HLA-associated TCR beta chains showed more clonal expansion and lower generation probabilities than non-associated chains that were equally common. In both the original and validation cohorts, the classifier was reported to diagnose cytomegalovirus status with high specificity and sensitivity. A few of the identified cytomegalovirus-associated TCR beta chains were confirmed in vitro to be specific for cytomegalovirus antigens. HLA typing was unavailable for some donors at each locus, so association tests used only the typed subset. The only immune exposure information available for the cohort was CMV serostatus. A later genetic analysis associated a missense DCLRE1C variant with V-gene and J-gene trimming of TCR beta chains, and an independent cohort replicated the association. According to a later analysis, most CMV-associated TCR beta chains appeared to be HLA-restricted, and the HLA associations seemed to be driven largely by CMV exposure. The cohort was sequenced for TCR beta chains only, and without alpha or paired-chain data the features that could be detected were limited. Linkage disequilibrium might explain the correlated functional status among segregating V segments, but an unknown experimental factor could not be excluded. The study gave a list of about 170 TCR beta chains associated with cytomegalovirus. A later analysis associated roughly 17,000 TCR beta sequences with specific HLA alleles at a false discovery rate of 0.05. In a later analysis, TCR association rates were found to vary across HLA loci, with the most associated TCRs seen for DRB1 alleles and the fewest for HLA-C alleles. When HLA alleles, especially DR and DQ, strongly co-occurred, attributing TCR associations to individual alleles was difficult. A further reported finding was that TCR beta sequences accurately predicted the HLA-A and HLA-B alleles for most subjects in the first cohort. Presence/absence analyses assumed roughly uniform sequencing depth across donors, an assumption that may not hold. Most TCR sequences were seen in very few donors, while some public TCRs were found in many individuals. According to the authors, the approach could potentially be generalized to other disease states and immunological phenotypes. According to a later genetic analysis, donors in an Asian-associated ancestry cluster had fewer N-insertions in productive TCRs than the approximately 700-donor mean.

Receptor libraries were prepared by the immunoSEQ multiplex PCR assay. For the multiplex PCR, a mixture combining 60 forward primers for TCR Vbeta segments and 13 reverse primers for TCR Jbeta segments was used. Amplification of the CDR3 region of rearranged TCR beta genes was performed with a multiplex PCR assay on genomic DNA. Amplified TCR beta libraries were sequenced as 87-base-pair reads on the Illumina HiSeq System. In the source study's methods: Across the roughly 670 repertoires, a later analysis counted roughly 77 million unique TCR beta chains, about 10 million of which were shared by at least two donors. To remove PCR and sequencing errors, raw reads were error-corrected and collapsed into unique sequences using a nearest-neighbor algorithm that merged closely related sequences. V, D and J gene segments were assigned by aligning CDR3 sequences to IMGT reference sequences. For a sequence to be retained, a match of at least six nucleotides was required to both a V gene segment and a J gene segment. Rearrangements were classified as productive when the CDR3 lacked stop codons and remained in frame with V and J, and all other rearrangements were classified as non-productive. Following IMGT convention, CDR3 was defined as the stretch from the second conserved V-encoded cysteine up to the conserved J-encoded phenylalanine. The earlier analysis of about 590 of the donors excluded sequences that lacked an unambiguous match to a single V gene segment. An earlier analysis of over 450 of the donors classified V segments as functional when productive rearrangements were above 56.7% and as segregating when the standard deviation between donors was above 5%. A statistical classification framework was built for diagnosing cytomegalovirus status from the catalog of TCR beta chain sequences. V and J gene assignment, in a later analysis, came from comparing TCR nucleotide sequences with IMGT/GENE-DB human TR gene sequences. In a later analysis, CDR3 sequences and most-parsimonious VDJ recombination scenarios were assigned using the TCRdist pipeline. In a later analysis, every TCR beta chain was defined by the combination of its CDR3 amino acid sequence and its V-gene family, and reads without a unique V-gene family were dropped. As a way to deal with suspected cross-contamination and a sequencing artifact, a later analysis dropped 450 to 700 nucleotide sequences that were highly shared and had low generation probability. In a later analysis, a clonal expansion index for each public chain was calculated from normalized within-repertoire ranks of inferred template counts. A later analysis computed generation probabilities with a VDJ recombination model fitted to out-of-frame rearrangements, and checked the results against IGoR. Hypergeometric tests were used in a later analysis to score TCR-TCR, TCR-HLA and TCR-CMV co-occurrence, with a repertoire-size bias correction applied to the TCR pairs. In a later analysis, false discovery rates were estimated by permuting HLA or CMV assignments 20 times. In a later analysis, co-occurring TCRs were grouped with DBSCAN, and TCRdist sequence similarity was added when clustering was performed within HLA-allele-positive subsets. Repertoires with fewer than 30,000 or more than 120,000 public chains were left out of co-occurrence clustering, as were five repertoires with anomalous nucleotide sharing. Entries here come from immuneACCESS through TCRdb and include only in-frame sequences with V and J called. Some clones fail to appear in such tables; in the studies checked, an unresolved V gene covers under half of the shortfall, and the cause of the remainder is unknown. That table is the source of V, J and clone size, and D and trimming were worked out from the DNA. A total of around 170,000 clones appear in this sample, approximately 84% of them only once. The top ten clones comprise 1% to 1.5% of the sample.

Points on this clone: Its antigen specificity is not known. Base qualities are not recorded, but no much larger clone differs from it by a single base.

The germline V end is reduced by 7 bases and the J end by 6 bases; junction bases left unmatched: 5. The CDR1 and CDR2 encoded by the germline V gene are MNHNS and SASEGT. The CDR3 contains 13 residues, cysteine and phenylalanine counted. This entry keeps only the CDR3 DNA: 39 bases, framed from base 1. The receptor comes from a man in his fifties in good health and CMV-seropositive. Specimen: PBMCs. Recombination connected TRBV6-1 to TRBJ2-7; a stretch of 11 junction bases matches TRBD1. Here the CDR3 is given as CASKDRGQGEQYF. The DNA sequence reads TGTGCCAGCAAGGACAGGGGGCAAGGCGAGCAGTACTTC.